This T cell receptor (beta chain) stems from a study of shared clonotypes between healthy human individuals. Study results and caveats: Naive CD4 clonotypes overlapped across a handful of donors at roughly 5%.

About this clone itself: What it binds is unknown.

The germline gives CDR1 SGHTA, CDR2 FQGTGA. This CDR3 is 13 amino acids long. V was clipped by 6 bases and J by 6 bases; unmatched bases: 5. Libraries were prepared by immunoSEQ multiplex PCR; TCRdb keeps only in-frame clonotypes and omits some of them. The sample has about 990,000 clones; about four fifths are singletons. Material for sequencing was memory CD4+ T cells from PBMCs. This sample's subset: CD45RA-negative fraction. This clonotype was obtained from a young man in good health. Some clones in this sample may be carry-over from other donors' samples. This sequence joins TRBV7-3 and TRBJ2-1; 7 bases are shared with TRBD2. This CDR3 reads CASSSGGSNEQFF. The CDR3 DNA is TGTGCCAGCAGTTCGGGCGGGAGCAATGAGCAGTTCTTC.